This TCR beta chain was sequenced in a study of control samples from healthy donors and cancer patients. The germline V gene encodes CDR1 SGDLS and CDR2 YYNGEE. V was cut by 6 bases and J by 3 bases, with 12 bases left in between. The CDR3 has 13 amino acids. The sample holds one count of this clone. Repertoires were generated with immunoSEQ multiplex PCR, while TCRdb's copy carries only in-frame clones and drops some. The data contain roughly 100,000 clones, more than 85% of them singletons. This sequence was found in a man under 40 in good health. The chain recombines TRBV9 with TRBJ1-2, with D possibly matching TRBD1 (5 bases). The sample consisted of blood. CDR3 DNA sequence: TGTGCCAGCACCCCGAAGGGGTACTATGGCTACACCTTC. Residues: CASTPKGYYGYTF.